The present entry profiles one T cell receptor (beta chain) with its context. No cognate antigen has been identified for it. Qualities for individual bases were not recorded, and no much larger clone is one base off. These data originate in a study of shared clonotypes between healthy human individuals (TCRdb year 2020). For the study in its entirety: The cohort included three men and two women between 18 and 49 years of age. For each donor, three plates each were used for CD4 naive and CD4 memory, two plates were used for CD8 naive, and one plate was used for CD8 memory. To estimate repertoire size and how much clonotype sharing occurs between individuals, the study deeply sequenced the blood TCR repertoires of five healthy adults. To increase sequencing depth and limit assay-specific biases, different laboratories used diverse techniques to prepare libraries and sequence TCR repertoires. Between about 0.9 and 9 billion PBMCs per donor were obtained by leukapheresis.

Using the deep immunoSEQ assay, TCR CDR3 regions were amplified from genomic DNA by multiplex PCR. Extracted genomic DNA from each cell subset was distributed evenly across all wells of several immunoSEQ 96-well plates, and each plate was treated as a replicate. For sorted subsets, around 200 ng genomic DNA, equal to 30,000 to 35,000 T cell genomes, was loaded into each replicate PCR. Purified libraries were quantified with a Qubit 3.0 fluorometer, sized on a Bioanalyzer 2100, and re-quantified with the KAPA Library Quantification kit. A separate single-read 150-cycle Illumina NextSeq 550 flow cell was used to sequence each immunoSEQ 96-well plate. The paper's processing steps were these. Because the immunoSEQ output held only junctional sequences and lacked quality scores, the filtering could not match the filtering applied to full-length reads. Sequences were annotated with PyIR, a Python wrapper for IgBLAST v1.9, using IMGT germline references to assign V/J genes and CDR3. Reads were filtered out if the reads had weak V/J assignments (E-value above 1e-6), no CDR3, stop codons, out-of-frame junctions, or ambiguous translated residues. A V3J clonotype was defined by an identical inferred V gene, J gene, and CDR3 amino acid sequence. The percentage overlap between two repertoires was calculated by dividing the number of shared unique clonotypes by the size of the smaller repertoire. Three approaches were used to assess repertoire richness: RTK rarefaction, the Chao1 estimator, and Recon v2.1 estimates of unobserved clonotypes. OLGA was used to compute generation probabilities for all TCRbeta clonotypes that the gDNA method yielded from four donors. TCRdb took this table from immuneACCESS and kept in-frame rearrangements with V and J called. Such tables lack part of the clones; where checked against another copy, unresolved V genes explain under half of the gap, and the rest is unexplained. Clone size and the V and J calls come from that table; the DNA yielded D and trimming. This sample has 1.6 million or so clones in its table, and 98% of those were observed once. The top ten constitute 0.3% to 0.45% of the sample.

The donors were healthy, HIV-negative adults with no recently reported acute infections or vaccinations. Every donor was a Caucasian adult residing in Nashville, Tennessee, USA. CD4+ T cells were enriched through magnetic negative selection, after which naive cells were positively selected on CD45RA and the remaining negative fraction served as the memory subset. After blood collection by leukapheresis, PBMCs were isolated using Ficoll-Histopaque density gradient centrifugation and then cryopreserved in the vapor phase of liquid nitrogen. Analytical flow cytometry was used to check the purity and quantity of each magnetically sorted T cell population. From each sorted fraction, genomic DNA was isolated and quantified by UV absorbance on a Nanodrop 2000c. Overall study outcomes, separate from this receptor: Even with the large sequencing depth, rarefaction of the sorted-subset datasets indicated that sequencing was incomplete. Only blood was sampled, and tissue TCR repertoires likely differ from those in blood. The small number of donors limited the genetic and exposure-history diversity represented. Compared with non-shared clonotypes, clonotypes shared by all four sorted-subset donors had higher generation probabilities. Based on pairwise subsampling, the degree of clonotype sharing among donors was expected to be affected by sequencing depth. When several donors were compared, the shared fraction of clonotypes was around 5.1% for naive CD4, less than 4% for naive CD8, more than 2% for memory CD4, and 0.35% to 0.5% for memory CD8. Naive subsets generally had larger estimated clonotype richness than memory subsets did.

CDR1 and CDR2 are drawn from the germline V gene: MGHRA, YSYEKL. Trimming takes 0 bases off V and 6 bases off J; junction bases not matched to a gene: 5. The CDR3, cysteine through phenylalanine, is 15 amino acids long. Only the CDR3 part of the read is kept: 45 bases, read in frame from the first base. The sequence is built from TRBV4-1 and TRBJ2-7, with TRBD2 identical over 10 junction bases. The TCR sequence derives from a man aged 30 to 45 in good health. The specimen was naive CD4+ T cells sorted from blood. The cell subset or site label on this specimen signifies: CD45RA+ positively selected. The sequence in DNA is TGCGCCAGCAGCCAAGAGACTGTAGCGGGAGGCGAGCAGTACTTC. Protein translation: CASSQETVAGGEQYF.